These 16 T cell receptor beta chains originate from one sample sequenced in a study of regulatory T cells in long-lasting Graves disease. Time point: persistent/refractory GD, antithyroid drugs over 5 years with positive TRAb. With RNA extracted from PBMCs as input, the TCR library was made. Arm-PCR with iRepertoire HTBI primers amplified the CDR3 regions for these TCR beta libraries. TCRdb redid the calling of the multiplex PCR reads with MiXCR, one entry per CDR3 protein. Of some 470,000 distinct CDR3 sequences in the sample, 20% to 25% are singletons; the top ten hold more than 6%. Sequencing used peripheral blood mononuclear cells (PBMCs), obtained when the disease was refractory, from a patient treated with antithyroid drugs. These receptor sequences come from a female donor with Graves disease.

This clonotype was observed many times. V usage is TRBV11-2 and J usage is TRBJ1-6; 8 bases match TRBD1. The CDR3 totals 13 residues. From germline, CDR1 is SGHAT and CDR2 FQNNGV. V was clipped by 5 bases and J by 14 bases; unmatched bases: 8. The CDR3 DNA sequence: TGTGCCAGCAGCCTGACAGACAGGGGAACCCTCCACTTT. Its protein is CASSLTDRGTLHF. Drawing the rest from reference TRBV11-2 and TRBJ1-6, the complete variable domain is EAGVAQSPRYKIIEKRQSVAFWCNPISGHATLYWYQQILGQGPKLLIQFQNNGVVDDSQLPKDRFSAERLKGVDSTLKIQPAKLEDSAVYLCASSLTDRGTLHFGNGTRLTVT.

This clonotype was counted at least ten times. The chain couples TRBV11-1 to TRBJ2-5; no reliable D call. The germline V and J ends were trimmed by 4 bases and 6 bases, with 12 bases remaining between them. The CDR3 runs to 13 residues. Germline lookup yields CDR1 SGHAT and CDR2 FQDESV (reference sequence). CDR3 loop: CASSSPLEKTQYF. CDR3 nucleotide sequence: TGTGCCAGCAGCTCCCCGCTGGAAAAGACCCAGTACTTC.

This clonotype was seen at least ten times. The chain has TRBV6-1 and TRBJ2-7; tentatively, D is TRBD1 or TRBD2 (5 bases each). This CDR3 is built from 14 residues. The germline V gene has CDR1 MNHNS and CDR2 SASEGT. V was pared by 7 bases and J by 1 base, with 14 bases between. The CDR3 spells CASTQWGPSYEQYF. DNA for the CDR3: TGTGCCAGCACCCAGTGGGGACCGTCCTACGAGCAGTACTTC.

The chain joins TRBV4-1 to TRBJ1-1; D unclear. CDR1 and CDR2 (germline): MGHRA, YSYEKL. This CDR3 spans 13 amino acids. V dropped 0 bases and J dropped 13 bases, with 15 bases sitting between them. The CDR3 region is CASSQDDRMNGFF. The CDR3 nucleotides are TGCGCCAGCAGCCAAGATGACCGAATGAACGGTTTCTTT.

This clonotype was detected ten times or more. This chain uses TRBV27 with TRBJ1-2, with D unresolved. Trimming took off 5 bases at V and 8 bases at J, with 6 bases between the two ends. CDR1 is MNHEY and CDR2 is SMNVEV in the germline V gene (reference sequence). The CDR3 is 10 residues long. Here the CDR3 reads CASSTRGYTF. The CDR3 region has the DNA TGTGCCAGCAGTACACGGGGCTACACCTTC.

In its sample, this clonotype was seen a few times. The chain uses TRBV5-5 and TRBJ2-7, with 9 bases that match TRBD1. The CDR3 extends over 15 amino acids. Germline CDR1 reads SGHKS; CDR2 reads YYEKEE (reference sequence). Trimming removed 5 bases from V and 3 bases from J; junction bases left unmatched: 9. CDR3 loop: CASRHRDREDYEQYF. The CDR3 coding sequence is TGTGCCAGCAGGCACCGGGACAGGGAAGACTACGAGCAGTACTTC. The full variable domain, completed using reference TRBV5-5 and TRBJ2-7, is DAGVTQSPTHLIKTRGQQVTLRCSPISGHKSVSWYQQVLGQGPQFIFQYYEKEERGRGNFPDRFSARQFPNYSSELNVNALLLGDSALYLCASRHRDREDYEQYFGPGTRLTVT.

This clonotype came up once. The rearrangement uses TRBV5-1 and TRBJ2-2; no definite D call. V gave up 6 bases and J gave up 5 bases, with 17 bases separating them. CDR3 length: 15 amino acids. Germline CDR1 is SGHRS and CDR2 is YFSETQ. CDR3 sequence reads: CASTHRGERTGELFF. The CDR3 bases are TGCGCCAGCACCCATCGCGGAGAGAGGACCGGGGAGCTGTTTTTT.

The rearrangement joins TRBV24-1 to TRBJ1-5; possibly TRBD1 for D (5 bases). The CDR3 consists of 14 residues. Trimming left V 4 bases short and J 2 bases short, with 8 bases between. Germline V lookup: CDR1 KGHDR, CDR2 SFDVKD. The CDR3 loop is CATSEARGNQPQHF. The CDR3, as DNA: TGTGCCACCAGTGAGGCCAGGGGCAATCAGCCCCAGCATTTT.

This clonotype was observed a handful of times. The rearrangement uses TRBV6-2 or TRBV6-3 and TRBJ1-1; D is unresolved. CDR1 and CDR2 from the germline V gene are MNHEY and SVGEGT. The CDR3 sequence is 13 residues long. V lost 0 bases and J 7 bases, leaving 9 bases between the germline ends. CDR3 bases: TGTGCCAGCAGTTACTCTCGGGCAGTTGAAGCTTTCTTT. Protein product: CASSYSRAVEAFF.

This clonotype has at least ten counts. The chain carries TRBV5-6 and TRBJ1-2; tentatively, D is TRBD1 (6 bases). V lost 0 bases and J 6 bases, leaving 9 bases between the germline ends. There are 13 residues in the CDR3. Per the germline V gene, CDR1 is SGHDT and CDR2 is YYEEEE. Here the CDR3 reads CASSLVQGNGYTF. CDR3 nucleotide sequence: TGTGCCAGCAGCTTGGTTCAGGGGAATGGCTACACCTTC.

The chain joins TRBV7-6 to TRBJ2-1; unclear D gene. V lost 5 bases to trimming and J lost 2 bases, with 13 bases between them. CDR3 size: 15 residues. CDR1 is SGHVS and CDR2 is FNYEAQ in the germline V gene. The chain's CDR3 is CASSRTADPYNEQFF. CDR3 sequence (DNA): TGTGCCAGCAGCCGGACGGCTGACCCCTACAATGAGCAGTTCTTC. Together with reference TRBV7-6 and TRBJ2-1, the CDR3 gives the full variable domain: GAGVSQSPRYKVTKRGQDVALRCDPISGHVSLYWYRQALGQGPEFLTYFNYEAQQDKSGLPNDRFSAERPEGSISTLTIQRTEQRDSAMYRCASSRTADPYNEQFFGPGTRLTVL.

This clonotype was observed at least ten times. This chain uses TRBV3-1 with TRBJ1-2, with D perhaps matching TRBD1 (6 bases). CDR1 is LGHDT and CDR2 is YNNKEL in the germline V gene (reference sequence). This CDR3 is built from 13 residues. V lost 1 base, J lost 7 bases, and 10 bases lay in between. The CDR3 is CASSQVIGGGYTF. The CDR3 DNA reads as TGTGCCAGCAGCCAAGTAATAGGGGGTGGCTACACCTTC.

This clonotype occurred many times. The rearrangement links TRBV28 to TRBJ2-5, with 7 bases identical to TRBD1. With 3 bases clipped from V and 2 bases from J, the junction kept 12 bases outside the gene matches. Germline values: CDR1 MDHEN, CDR2 SYDVKM. This CDR3 has 17 amino acids. Written as DNA, the CDR3 is TGTGCCAGCAGTTTTAGGGACAGTTGGGGTCGGCAAGAGACCCAGTACTTC. This gives the protein CASSFRDSWGRQETQYF.

The V and J genes are TRBV4-1 and TRBJ1-6; D perhaps matches TRBD1 (6 bases). The CDR3 length is 17 residues. The germline V gene has CDR1 MGHRA and CDR2 YSYEKL. V lost 0 bases and J lost 1, with 10 bases in between. The CDR3 nucleotides are TGCGCCAGCAGCCAAGACTCCAGGGGTTCCTATAATTCACCCCTCCACTTT. Its protein is CASSQDSRGSYNSPLHF.

This clonotype was counted only a few times. The chain has TRBV29-1 and TRBJ2-7; 9 nucleotides line up with TRBD1. Germline CDR1 reads SQVTM; CDR2 reads ANQGSEA. The CDR3 spans 13 residues. Trimming removed 3 bases from V and 6 bases from J; junction bases left unmatched: 6. CDR3 amino acids: CSVEGQGLIEQYF. The CDR3 DNA follows: TGCAGCGTTGAGGGACAGGGCTTAATCGAGCAGTACTTC.

The table lists this clonotype with a few counts. The gene calls are TRBV29-1 and TRBJ1-1; no reliable D call. Per the germline V gene, CDR1 is SQVTM and CDR2 is ANQGSEA. The CDR3 totals 12 residues. Trimming took 0 bases from V and 6 from J, leaving 8 bases between them. Written as DNA, the CDR3 is TGCAGCGTTGAAGAGGTGGGCCCTGAAGCTTTCTTT. It translates to CSVEEVGPEAFF.